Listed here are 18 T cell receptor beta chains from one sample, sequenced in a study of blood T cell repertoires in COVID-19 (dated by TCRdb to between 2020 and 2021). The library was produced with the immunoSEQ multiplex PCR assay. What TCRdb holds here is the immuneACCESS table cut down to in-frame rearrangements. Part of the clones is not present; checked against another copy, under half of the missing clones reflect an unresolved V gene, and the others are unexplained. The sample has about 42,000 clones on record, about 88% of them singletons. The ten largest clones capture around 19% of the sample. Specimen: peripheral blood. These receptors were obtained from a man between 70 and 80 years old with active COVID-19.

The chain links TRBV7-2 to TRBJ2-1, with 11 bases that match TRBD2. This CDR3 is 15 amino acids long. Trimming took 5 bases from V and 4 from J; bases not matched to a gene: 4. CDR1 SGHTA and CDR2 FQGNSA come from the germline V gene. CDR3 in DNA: TGTGCCAGCAGCCCCCGGACTAGCGGGTACAATGAGCAGTTCTTC. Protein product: CASSPRTSGYNEQFF. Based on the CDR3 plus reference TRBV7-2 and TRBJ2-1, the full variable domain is GAGVSQSPSNKVTEKGKDVELRCDPISGHTALYWYRQSLGQGLEFLIYFQGNSAPDKSGLPSDRFSAERTGGSVSTLTIQRTQQEDSAVYLCASSPRTSGYNEQFFGPGTRLTVL.

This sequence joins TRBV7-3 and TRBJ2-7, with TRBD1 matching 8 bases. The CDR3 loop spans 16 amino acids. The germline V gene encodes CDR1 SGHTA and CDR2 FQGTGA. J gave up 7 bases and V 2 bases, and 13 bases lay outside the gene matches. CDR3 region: CASSLQPRQGAGEQYF. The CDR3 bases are TGTGCCAGCAGCTTACAGCCCAGGCAGGGGGCAGGGGAGCAGTACTTC.

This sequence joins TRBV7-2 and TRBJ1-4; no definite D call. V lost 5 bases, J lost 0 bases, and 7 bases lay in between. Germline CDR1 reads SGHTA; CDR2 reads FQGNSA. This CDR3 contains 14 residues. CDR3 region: CASSQQPTNEKLFF. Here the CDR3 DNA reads TGTGCCAGCAGCCAACAGCCAACTAATGAAAAACTGTTTTTT.

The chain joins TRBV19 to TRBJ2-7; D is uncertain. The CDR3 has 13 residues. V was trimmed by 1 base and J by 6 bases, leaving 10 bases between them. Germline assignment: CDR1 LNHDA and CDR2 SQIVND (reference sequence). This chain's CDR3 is CASSIGGLTEQYF. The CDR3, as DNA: TGTGCCAGTAGTATAGGTGGCCTCACCGAGCAGTACTTC.

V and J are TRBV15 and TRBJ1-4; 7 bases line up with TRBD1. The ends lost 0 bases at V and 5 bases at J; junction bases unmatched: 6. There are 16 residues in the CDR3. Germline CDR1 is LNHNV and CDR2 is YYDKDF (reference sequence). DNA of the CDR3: TGTGCCACCAGCAGAGATTCAGGGGGAACAAATGAAAAACTGTTTTTT. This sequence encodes CATSRDSGGTNEKLFF. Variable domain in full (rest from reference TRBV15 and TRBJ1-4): DAMVIQNPRYQVTQFGKPVTLSCSQTLNHNVMYWYQQKSSQAPKLLFHYYDKDFNNEADTPDNFQSRRPNTSFCFLDIRSPGLGDTAMYLCATSRDSGGTNEKLFFGSGTQLSVL.

In DNA form, the CDR3 reads TGTGCCAGTAGTAGGGGTCGAGGGGGCGTCGTCTACGAGCAGTACTTC. Translating gives CASSRGRGGVVYEQYF. The genes are TRBV19 and TRBJ2-7; TRBD1 aligns across 7 bases. In germline, CDR1 is LNHDA, CDR2 SQIVND (reference sequence). The CDR3 runs 16 residues. V trimming: 4 bases; J trimming: 3 bases; junction bases outside the gene matches: 12.

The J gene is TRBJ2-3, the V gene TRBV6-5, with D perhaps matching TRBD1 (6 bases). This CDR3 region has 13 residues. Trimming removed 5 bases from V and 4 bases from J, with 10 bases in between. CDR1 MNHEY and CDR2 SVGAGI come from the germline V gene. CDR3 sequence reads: CASSPQGSDTQYF. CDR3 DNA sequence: TGTGCCAGCAGTCCACAGGGTTCAGATACGCAGTATTTT.

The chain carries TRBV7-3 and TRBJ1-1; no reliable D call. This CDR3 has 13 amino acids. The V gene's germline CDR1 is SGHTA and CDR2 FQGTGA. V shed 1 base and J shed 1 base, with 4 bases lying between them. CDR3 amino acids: CASSLNWNTEAFF. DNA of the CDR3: TGTGCCAGCAGCTTAAACTGGAACACTGAAGCTTTCTTT.

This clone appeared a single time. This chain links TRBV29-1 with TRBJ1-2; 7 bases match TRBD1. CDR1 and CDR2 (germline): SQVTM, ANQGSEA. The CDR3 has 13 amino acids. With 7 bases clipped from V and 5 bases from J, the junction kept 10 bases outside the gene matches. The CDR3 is CSAPAGTAYGYTF. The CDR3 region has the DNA TGCAGCGCCCCGGCCGGGACAGCTTATGGCTACACCTTC.

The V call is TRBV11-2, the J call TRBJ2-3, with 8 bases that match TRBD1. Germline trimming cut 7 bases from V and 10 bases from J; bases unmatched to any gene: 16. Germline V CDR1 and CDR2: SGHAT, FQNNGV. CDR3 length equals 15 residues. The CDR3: CASTTAPQGAGAQYF. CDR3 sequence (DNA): TGTGCCAGCACTACCGCCCCCCAGGGGGCTGGCGCGCAGTATTTT. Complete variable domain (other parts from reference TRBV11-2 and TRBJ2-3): EAGVAQSPRYKIIEKRQSVAFWCNPISGHATLYWYQQILGQGPKLLIQFQNNGVVDDSQLPKDRFSAERLKGVDSTLKIQPAKLEDSAVYLCASTTAPQGAGAQYFGPGTRLTVL.

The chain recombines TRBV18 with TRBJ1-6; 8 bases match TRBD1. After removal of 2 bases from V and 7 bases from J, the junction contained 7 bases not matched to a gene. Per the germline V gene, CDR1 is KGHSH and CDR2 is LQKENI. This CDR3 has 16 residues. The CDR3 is CASSPSRGPGNSPLHF. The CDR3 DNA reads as TGTGCCAGCTCACCATCCAGGGGGCCAGGAAATTCACCCCTCCACTTT. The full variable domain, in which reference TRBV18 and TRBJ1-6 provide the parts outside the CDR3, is NAGVMQNPRHLVRRRGQEARLRCSPMKGHSHVYWYRQLPEEGLKFMVYLQKENIIDESGMPKERFSAEFPKEGPSILRIQQVVRGDSAAYFCASSPSRGPGNSPLHFGNGTRLTVT.

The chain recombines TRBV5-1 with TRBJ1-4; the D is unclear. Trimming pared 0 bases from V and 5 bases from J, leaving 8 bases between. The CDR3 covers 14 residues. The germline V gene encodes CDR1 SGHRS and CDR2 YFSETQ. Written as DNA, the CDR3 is TGCGCCAGCAGCTTGGTAGCGGAGAATGAAAAACTGTTTTTT. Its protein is CASSLVAENEKLFF.

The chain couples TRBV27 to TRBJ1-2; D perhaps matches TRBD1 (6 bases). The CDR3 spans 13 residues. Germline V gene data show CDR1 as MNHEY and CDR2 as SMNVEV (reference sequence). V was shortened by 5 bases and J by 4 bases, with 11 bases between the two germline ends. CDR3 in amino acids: CASSPQGSYGYTF. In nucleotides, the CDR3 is TGTGCCAGCAGTCCGCAGGGGAGCTATGGCTACACCTTC.

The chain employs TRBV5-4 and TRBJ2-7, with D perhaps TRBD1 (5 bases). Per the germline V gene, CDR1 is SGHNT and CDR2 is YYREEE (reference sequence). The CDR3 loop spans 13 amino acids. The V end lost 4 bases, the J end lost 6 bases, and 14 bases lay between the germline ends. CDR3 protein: CASSRGPTGEQYF. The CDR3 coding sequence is TGTGCCAGCAGCAGGGGTCCTACAGGCGAGCAGTACTTC.

CDR3 protein: CASSYSAGLGTEAFF. In nucleotides, the CDR3 is TGTGCCAGCAGTTACTCGGCAGGGCTTGGAACTGAAGCTTTCTTT. This rearrangement joins TRBV6-5 to TRBJ1-1, with D possibly being TRBD1 (5 bases). In germline, CDR1 is MNHEY, CDR2 SVGAGI. The CDR3 is made up of 15 amino acids. V shed 0 bases and J shed 5 bases, with 13 bases lying between them.

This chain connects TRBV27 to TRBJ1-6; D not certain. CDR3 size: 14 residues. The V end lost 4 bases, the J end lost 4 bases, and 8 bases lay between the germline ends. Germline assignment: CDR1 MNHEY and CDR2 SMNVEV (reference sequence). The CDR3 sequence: CASSSGIYNSPLHF. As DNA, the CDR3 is TGTGCCAGCAGTTCCGGGATTTATAATTCACCCCTCCACTTT.

The DNA for the CDR3 is TGCGCCAGCAGCCAAGATCCCCCGGCGGGACAAGAGACCCAGTACTTC. Amino acid sequence: CASSQDPPAGQETQYF. The gene calls are TRBV4-1 and TRBJ2-5, with D possibly TRBD2 on 6 matching bases. Germline-derived CDR1 and CDR2 are MGHRA and YSYEKL. The CDR3 spans 16 residues. V was trimmed by 0 bases and J by 2 bases, leaving 13 bases between them.

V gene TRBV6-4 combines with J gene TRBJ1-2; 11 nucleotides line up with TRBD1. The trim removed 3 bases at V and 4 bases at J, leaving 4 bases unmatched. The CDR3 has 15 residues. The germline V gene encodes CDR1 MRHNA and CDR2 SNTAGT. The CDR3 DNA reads TGTGCCAGCAGTGAGGGGACAGGGGGGAGCTATGGCTACACCTTC. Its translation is CASSEGTGGSYGYTF.